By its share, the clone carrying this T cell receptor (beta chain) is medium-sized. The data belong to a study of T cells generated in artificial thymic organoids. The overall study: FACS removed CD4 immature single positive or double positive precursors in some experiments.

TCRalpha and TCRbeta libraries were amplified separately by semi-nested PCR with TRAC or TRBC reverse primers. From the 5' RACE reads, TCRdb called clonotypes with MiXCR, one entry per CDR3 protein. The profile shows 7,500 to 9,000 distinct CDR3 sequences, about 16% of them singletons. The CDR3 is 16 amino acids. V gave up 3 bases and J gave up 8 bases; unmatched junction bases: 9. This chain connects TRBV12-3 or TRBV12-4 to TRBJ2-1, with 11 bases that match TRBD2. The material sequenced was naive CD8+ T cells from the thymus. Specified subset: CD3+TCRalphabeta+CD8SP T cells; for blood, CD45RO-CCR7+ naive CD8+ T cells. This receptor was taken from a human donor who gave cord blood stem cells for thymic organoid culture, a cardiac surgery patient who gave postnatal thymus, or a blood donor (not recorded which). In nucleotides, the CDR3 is TGTGCCAGCAGTTTCGCTAGCGGGAGGATATTCGATGAGCAGTTCTTC. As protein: CASSFASGRIFDEQFF.